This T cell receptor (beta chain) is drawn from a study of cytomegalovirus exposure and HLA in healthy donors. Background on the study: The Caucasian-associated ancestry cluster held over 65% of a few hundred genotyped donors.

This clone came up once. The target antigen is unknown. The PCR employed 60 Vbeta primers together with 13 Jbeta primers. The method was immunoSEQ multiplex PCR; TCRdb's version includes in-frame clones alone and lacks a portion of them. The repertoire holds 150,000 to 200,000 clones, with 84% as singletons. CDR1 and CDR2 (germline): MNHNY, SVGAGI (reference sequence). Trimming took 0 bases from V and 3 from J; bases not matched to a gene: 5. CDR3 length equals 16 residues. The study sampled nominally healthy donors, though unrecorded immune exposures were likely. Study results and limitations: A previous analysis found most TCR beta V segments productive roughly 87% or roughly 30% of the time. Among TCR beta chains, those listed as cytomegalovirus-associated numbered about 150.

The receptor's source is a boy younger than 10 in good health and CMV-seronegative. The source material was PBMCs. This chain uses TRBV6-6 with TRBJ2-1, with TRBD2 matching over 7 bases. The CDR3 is CASSYSIQRGYNEQFF. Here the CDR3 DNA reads TGTGCCAGCAGTTACTCGATACAGCGGGGCTACAATGAGCAGTTCTTC.